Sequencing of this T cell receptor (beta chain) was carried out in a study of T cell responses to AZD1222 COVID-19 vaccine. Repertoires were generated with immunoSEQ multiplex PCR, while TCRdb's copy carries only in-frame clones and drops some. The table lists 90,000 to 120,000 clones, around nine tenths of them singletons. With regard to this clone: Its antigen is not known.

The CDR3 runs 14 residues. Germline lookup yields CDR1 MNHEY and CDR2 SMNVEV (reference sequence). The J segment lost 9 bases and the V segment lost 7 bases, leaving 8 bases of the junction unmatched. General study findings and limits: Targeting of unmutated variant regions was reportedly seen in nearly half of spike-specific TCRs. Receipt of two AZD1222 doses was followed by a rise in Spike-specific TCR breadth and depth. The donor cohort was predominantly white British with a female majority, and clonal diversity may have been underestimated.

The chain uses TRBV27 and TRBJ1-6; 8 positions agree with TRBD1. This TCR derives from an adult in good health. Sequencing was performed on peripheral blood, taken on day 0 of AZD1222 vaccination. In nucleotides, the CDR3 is TGTGCCAGCACGGTCGGCAGGGGGCTTTCACCCCTCCACTTT. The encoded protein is CASTVGRGLSPLHF.